These 21 T cell receptor beta chains originate from one sample sequenced in a study of CD8 T cells in Susac syndrome. With random hexamers, 0.5 to 1 ug RNA was reverse transcribed. TCRdb reprocessed the immunoSEQ multiplex PCR reads with MiXCR, giving one entry per CDR3 protein. The sample lists more than 75,000 distinct CDR3 sequences; approximately 94% were seen once. Sequencing used CD8+ T cells from PBMCs. The origin of the receptors is a human donor in good health.

The rearrangement joins TRBV7-9 to TRBJ2-2, with D hard to call. Germline lookup yields CDR1 SEHNR and CDR2 FQNEAQ (reference sequence). The CDR3 runs to 13 residues. V lost 8 bases, J lost 8 bases, and 15 bases lay in between. The CDR3 sequence: CASYSFGRGELFF. For the CDR3, the DNA is TGTGCCAGCTACAGTTTCGGAAGGGGGGAGCTGTTTTTT.

The rearrangement links TRBV27 to TRBJ2-5; D might be TRBD2 (6 bases). Trimming took off 8 bases at V and 3 bases at J, with 10 bases between the two ends. The CDR3 sequence is 12 residues long. Germline CDR1 MNHEY, CDR2 SMNVEV (reference sequence). In nucleotides, the CDR3 is TGTGCCAGCGGGTGGAGGGAAGAGACCCAGTACTTC. This encodes CASGWREETQYF.

This chain links TRBV9 with TRBJ2-7, with 8 bases fitting TRBD1. The germline V gene has CDR1 SGDLS and CDR2 YYNGEE. Trimming at V came to 4 bases and at J to 4 bases, leaving 7 bases not matched to a gene. The CDR3 covers 14 residues. In DNA form, the CDR3 reads TGTGCCAGCAGCCCAGGGGACAGGACTTACGAGCAGTACTTC. Its protein is CASSPGDRTYEQYF. The full variable domain, its missing parts supplied by reference TRBV9 and TRBJ2-7, is DSGVTQTPKHLITATGQRVTLRCSPRSGDLSVYWYQQSLDQGLQFLIQYYNGEERAKGNILERFSAQQFPDLHSELNLSSLELGDSALYFCASSPGDRTYEQYFGPGTRLTVT.

The CDR3 spells CASSVGTALLLTPANYGYTF. The CDR3 DNA is TGTGCCAGTAGTGTCGGGACAGCACTACTTCTAACGCCTGCTAACTATGGCTACACCTTC. The rearrangement links TRBV19 to TRBJ1-2; the match to TRBD1 covers 7 bases. Germline loops: CDR1 LNHDA, CDR2 SQIVND (reference sequence). Losses at the gene ends were 5 bases for V and 0 bases for J; bases not matched to a gene: 21. There are 20 residues in the CDR3.

The chain is built from TRBV19 and TRBJ1-5; 7 nucleotides match TRBD1. J was trimmed by 0 bases and V by 7 bases; bases with no gene match: 12. Germline CDR1 and CDR2: LNHDA and SQIVND (reference sequence). The CDR3 runs to 17 residues. This CDR3 reads CASTPYLGQSSNQPQHF. Written as DNA, the CDR3 is TGTGCCAGTACCCCCTATCTGGGACAGTCTAGCAATCAGCCCCAGCATTTT.

The genes are TRBV11-2 and TRBJ2-1; TRBD2 matches at 10 bases. CDR3 length equals 15 residues. The germline V gene has CDR1 SGHAT and CDR2 FQNNGV. V was pared by 7 bases and J by 7 bases, with 10 bases of the junction left unmatched. The CDR3 DNA follows: TGTGCCAGCACCCCCAGCGGGAGGGCCGGGAATGAGCAGTTCTTC. Amino acid sequence: CASTPSGRAGNEQFF.

The chain is built from TRBV27 and TRBJ2-7; 8 bases agree with TRBD1. The germline gives CDR1 MNHEY, CDR2 SMNVEV (reference sequence). The CDR3 extends over 15 amino acids. The V gene end was trimmed by 6 bases and the J gene end by 2 bases; junction bases not matched to a gene: 9. The CDR3 spells CASSPWQGAPYEQYF. The CDR3 nucleotides are TGTGCCAGCAGCCCCTGGCAGGGGGCCCCCTACGAGCAGTACTTC.

The rearrangement joins TRBV20-1 to TRBJ1-5; TRBD1 aligns across 8 bases. Per germline, CDR1 DFQATT and CDR2 SNEGSKA (reference sequence). CDR3 size: 19 residues. J gave up 0 bases and V 2 bases, and 15 bases lay outside the gene matches. The CDR3 bases are TGCAGTGCTAGAATTCCCGGGCAGGGGGCGCGTGATAGCAATCAGCCCCAGCATTTT. It specifies CSARIPGQGARDSNQPQHF.

This sequence joins TRBV7-3 and TRBJ2-3, with a possible D match to TRBD1 (6 bases). CDR1 and CDR2 (germline): SGHTA, FQGTGA. The CDR3 covers 14 residues. V was pared by 5 bases and J by 6 bases, with 15 bases between. The CDR3 reads CASSRDRPGDTQYF. The CDR3 DNA reads as TGTGCCAGCAGCCGAGACAGGCCCGGGGATACGCAGTATTTT. Based on the CDR3 plus reference TRBV7-3 and TRBJ2-3, the full variable domain is GAGVSQTPSNKVTEKGKYVELRCDPISGHTALYWYRQSLGQGPEFLIYFQGTGAADDSGLPNDRFFAVRPEGSVSTLKIQRTERGDSAVYLCASSRDRPGDTQYFGPGTRLTVL.

The rearrangement uses TRBV3-1 and TRBJ1-1, with unresolved D. Germline V gene lookup returns CDR1 LGHDT and CDR2 YNNKEL (reference sequence). The CDR3 spans 15 residues. V lost 4 bases, J lost 1 base, and 13 bases lay in between. CDR3 DNA: TGTGCCAGCAGCCCCCCTTGGGAAGAGAACACTGAAGCTTTCTTT. Translated: CASSPPWEENTEAFF.

The chain has TRBV20-1 and TRBJ1-4, with a weak D call TRBD1 (6 bases). Trimming stripped 1 base from V and 7 bases from J, with 13 bases between. This CDR3 comprises 14 residues. Germline CDR1 is DFQATT and CDR2 is SNEGSKA (reference sequence). The CDR3 region is CSARVYQGGEKLFF. The CDR3, as DNA: TGCAGTGCTAGAGTATACCAAGGGGGTGAAAAACTGTTTTTT.

The chain employs TRBV9 and TRBJ1-4; 10 nucleotides align to TRBD1. Germline V lookup: CDR1 SGDLS, CDR2 YYNGEE. V was clipped by 3 bases and J by 5 bases; unmatched bases: 4. This CDR3 is built from 15 residues. The CDR3 bases are TGTGCCAGCAGCGGGACAGGGGGAACCAATGAAAAACTGTTTTTT. It specifies CASSGTGGTNEKLFF.

The chain combines TRBV20-1 with TRBJ2-7, with 10 bases matching TRBD2. The V gene's germline CDR1 is DFQATT and CDR2 SNEGSKA (reference sequence). The CDR3 consists of 16 residues. The V segment lost 1 base and the J segment 5 bases; nucleotides outside the gene matches: 11. CDR3 protein: CSARVGAGGLGDEQYV. CDR3 nucleotide sequence: TGCAGTGCTAGAGTGGGAGCGGGAGGGCTTGGGGACGAGCAGTACGTC.

This chain uses TRBV12-3 or TRBV12-4 with TRBJ2-5; 7 bases are a match to TRBD1. This CDR3 comprises 15 residues. The trim removed 6 bases at V and 0 bases at J, leaving 7 bases unmatched. Written as DNA, the CDR3 is TGTGCCAGCAGCTCAAACAGGGGAAACCAAGAGACCCAGTACTTC. Its protein is CASSSNRGNQETQYF.

This chain uses TRBV19 with TRBJ1-2; D ambiguous. The CDR3 length is 13 residues. Germline lookup yields CDR1 LNHDA and CDR2 SQIVND (reference sequence). V was pared by 5 bases and J by 6 bases, with 13 bases between. The CDR3 loop reads CASSRFKGNGYTF. Here the CDR3 DNA reads TGTGCCAGTAGTCGGTTCAAGGGAAATGGCTACACCTTC.

This chain uses TRBV4-1 with TRBJ2-3; the match to TRBD2 covers 9 bases. This CDR3 is built from 16 residues. The J segment lost 6 bases and the V segment lost 1 base, leaving 8 bases of the junction unmatched. Germline V gene data show CDR1 as MGHRA and CDR2 as YSYEKL. This chain's CDR3 is CASSQVRGGGDDTQYF. DNA of the CDR3: TGCGCCAGCAGCCAAGTCCGGGGCGGGGGGGACGATACGCAGTATTTT.

The CDR3 loop reads CSVEDGGGEQFF. CDR3 sequence (DNA): TGCAGCGTTGAAGATGGGGGGGGAGAGCAGTTCTTC. The rearrangement links TRBV29-1 to TRBJ2-1; 7 bases match TRBD2. Germline CDR1 SQVTM, CDR2 ANQGSEA. CDR3 length equals 12 residues. Trimming took 0 bases from V and 10 from J; bases not matched to a gene: 3.

The chain couples TRBV13 to TRBJ2-5; tentatively, D is TRBD2 (5 bases). CDR3 length: 14 amino acids. The V end was cut by 5 bases, the J end by 5 bases, with 15 bases between. Germline loops: CDR1 PRHDT, CDR2 FYEKMQ (reference sequence). The CDR3 region is CASSPRRDGETQYF. The CDR3, as DNA: TGTGCCAGCAGCCCCCGCCGGGATGGGGAGACCCAGTACTTC.

The sample holds one count of this clonotype. The genes are TRBV15 and TRBJ2-7; 8 bases align to TRBD2. V lost 5 bases to trimming and J lost 5 bases; unmatched junction nucleotides: 11. Germline assignment: CDR1 LNHNV and CDR2 YYDKDF (reference sequence). The CDR3 spans 15 residues. CDR3 sequence reads: CATSGGRGLGNEQYF. In nucleotides, the CDR3 is TGTGCCACCAGCGGGGGCCGGGGACTAGGAAACGAGCAGTACTTC.

This clonotype was detected once. The rearrangement links TRBV9 to TRBJ2-5; possible D gene TRBD2, 5 bases. This CDR3 region has 13 residues. The germline gives CDR1 SGDLS, CDR2 YYNGEE. Between the trimmed V and J ends, which lost 3 bases and 4 bases, there was a span of 10 bases. CDR3 sequence reads: CASSAGLVETQYF. CDR3 nucleotide sequence: TGTGCCAGCAGCGCAGGACTCGTAGAGACCCAGTACTTC.

V usage is TRBV28 and J usage is TRBJ1-5, with a tentative D call TRBD1 (5 bases). V lost 4 bases, J lost 4 bases, and 14 bases lay in between. The V gene's germline CDR1 is MDHEN and CDR2 SYDVKM. The length of the CDR3 is 15 residues. CDR3 bases: TGTGCCAGCAGTTATCCGGGGCGGAAAAATCAGCCCCAGCATTTT. Its translation: CASSYPGRKNQPQHF.